Listed below are T cell receptor beta chains from one sample, sequenced in a study of post-analysis software for immune sequencing data. TCRdb processed the PCR reads anew with MiXCR; each CDR3 protein has one entry. The table records approximately 400,000 distinct CDR3 sequences, 30% to 45% of them present only once. Sequenced material: blood. These receptors all come from a girl under 18 with multiple sclerosis. CDR3s include the opening cysteine and the closing phenylalanine or tryptophan. D genes are given only for firm matches. Clone size is shown for a subset of rows, as once, few, many or a class of expanded clone.

.,.,15,TRBV7-2,TRBJ1-2,CASSRPQAANYGYTF,TGTGCCAGCAGCCGACCCCAGGCGGCTAACTATGGCTACACCTTC
.,.,16,TRBV7-9,TRBJ1-1,CASSLGIRGLNTEAFF,TGTGCCAGCAGCTTAGGGATCCGGGGACTGAACACTGAAGCTTTCTTT
.,TRBD1,12,TRBV10-3,TRBJ1-2,CAISETGDGYTF,TGTGCCATCAGTGAGACAGGGGACGGCTACACCTTC
few,.,14,TRBV6-5,TRBJ1-1,CASSRGPEDTEAFF,TGTGCCAGCAGCAGGGGACCGGAGGACACTGAAGCTTTCTTT
.,.,12,TRBV11-2,TRBJ1-1,CASSPWPTEAFF,TGTGCCAGCAGCCCGTGGCCCACTGAAGCTTTCTTT
.,.,14,TRBV5-1,TRBJ1-2,CASSLEADSDGYTF,TGCGCCAGCAGCTTGGAAGCTGATAGCGATGGCTACACCTTC
.,TRBD2,16,TRBV27,TRBJ2-5,CASSLGTGTRVETQYF,TGTGCCAGCAGTTTGGGGACCGGGACTAGGGTGGAGACCCAGTACTTC
.,TRBD2,18,TRBV29-1,TRBJ2-1,CSVGGGLAVPSSYNEQFF,TGCAGCGTTGGGGGGGGACTAGCGGTTCCGAGCTCCTACAATGAGCAGTTCTTC
.,.,13,TRBV27,TRBJ1-6,CASSPGVNSPLHF,TGTGCCAGCAGCCCGGGGGTTAATTCACCCCTCCACTTT
.,.,13,TRBV6-5,TRBJ1-3,CASSRGLGNTIYF,TGTGCCAGCAGTAGGGGCCTAGGAAACACCATATATTTT
few,TRBD2,15,TRBV3-1,TRBJ2-7,CASSPTSVPSYEQYF,TGTGCCAGCAGCCCGACTAGCGTACCATCCTACGAGCAGTACTTC
few,TRBD1,14,TRBV5-1,TRBJ2-7,CASSGGQGVYEQYF,TGCGCCAGCAGCGGGGGACAGGGGGTCTACGAGCAGTACTTC
few,.,15,TRBV7-9,TRBJ2-1,CASSSPGRGSREQFF,TGTGCCAGCAGCTCACCGGGGAGAGGCTCGCGTGAGCAGTTCTTC
few,TRBD1,16,TRBV7-2,TRBJ2-1,CASSLALGQGGNEQFF,TGTGCCAGCAGCTTAGCCTTGGGACAGGGAGGCAATGAGCAGTTCTTC
.,.,15,TRBV20-1,TRBJ1-6,CSANAGTPYNSPLHF,TGCAGTGCAAACGCCGGGACACCCTATAATTCACCCCTCCACTTT
few,.,15,TRBV7-9,TRBJ1-1,CASSYLQATDTEAFF,TGTGCCAGCAGCTACCTACAGGCTACGGACACTGAAGCTTTCTTT
few,TRBD2,15,TRBV7-9,TRBJ2-7,CASSLKAGGFYEQYF,TGTGCCAGCAGCTTAAAGGCGGGGGGGTTCTACGAGCAGTACTTC
few,.,15,TRBV6-5,TRBJ2-3,CASSDGPGEADTQYF,TGTGCCAGCAGCGACGGGCCAGGGGAGGCAGATACGCAGTATTTT
few,TRBD2,17,TRBV4-1,TRBJ2-1,CASSRSLLAGGSNEQFF,TGCGCCAGCAGCCGAAGCCTACTAGCGGGGGGGAGCAATGAGCAGTTCTTC
.,.,15,TRBV27,TRBJ1-1,CASSFISSGNTEAFF,TGTGCCAGCAGTTTTATTTCGTCGGGGAACACTGAAGCTTTCTTT
few,.,15,TRBV5-1,TRBJ1-1,CASSLAGAYYTEAFF,TGCGCCAGCAGCTTGGCGGGAGCTTACTACACTGAAGCTTTCTTT
.,.,11,TRBV29-1,TRBJ2-7,CSARIIAEQYF,TGCAGCGCCAGGATCATCGCCGAGCAGTACTTC
few,.,15,TRBV14,TRBJ1-4,CASSQGRSPNEKLFF,TGTGCCAGCAGCCAAGGTCGGAGCCCTAATGAAAAACTGTTTTTT
.,.,14,TRBV6-6,TRBJ2-7,CASDRDGISYEQYF,TGTGCCAGCGACCGGGACGGAATCTCCTACGAGCAGTACTTC
.,.,13,TRBV12-3/TRBV12-4,TRBJ2-3,CATRALASDTQYF,TGTGCCACCCGGGCCCTAGCGTCAGATACGCAGTATTTT
.,TRBD1,16,TRBV18,TRBJ1-1,CASSPGTDLMNTEAFF,TGTGCCAGCTCACCAGGGACAGATCTCATGAACACTGAAGCTTTCTTT
.,.,15,TRBV10-2,TRBJ2-7,CASSAHGTPGYEQYF,TGCGCCAGCAGCGCACACGGGACCCCGGGCTACGAGCAGTACTTC
few,TRBD1,14,TRBV7-9,TRBJ1-2,CASSPGQGTWGYTF,TGTGCCAGCAGCCCCGGACAGGGGACCTGGGGCTACACCTTC
.,TRBD1,15,TRBV12-3/TRBV12-4,TRBJ1-5,CASSSGQASNQPQHF,TGTGCCAGCAGTTCAGGACAGGCTAGCAATCAGCCCCAGCATTTT
.,.,15,TRBV11-2,TRBJ1-5,CASSARRVSNQPQHF,TGTGCCAGCAGCGCCCGGAGAGTTAGCAATCAGCCCCAGCATTTT
few,.,15,TRBV7-2,TRBJ2-7,CASSLEVDHSYEQYF,TGTGCCAGCAGCTTAGAAGTTGACCACAGTTACGAGCAGTACTTC
.,.,16,TRBV27,TRBJ2-6,CASSPNRFSGANVLTF,TGTGCCAGCAGTCCGAACAGGTTCTCTGGGGCCAACGTCCTGACTTTC
.,.,15,TRBV6-6,TRBJ1-1,CASRDGAGGKTEAFF,TGTGCCAGCAGAGACGGGGCGGGAGGGAAGACTGAAGCTTTCTTT
.,.,18,TRBV4-3,TRBJ1-6,CASSQDLPGQIGGSPLHF,TGCGCCAGCAGCCAAGATCTACCGGGACAAATAGGAGGATCACCCCTCCACTTT
.,.,12,TRBV12-3/TRBV12-4,TRBJ1-2,CASSRTAGGDTF,TGTGCCAGCAGTAGGACAGCGGGGGGCGACACCTTC
.,.,13,TRBV27,TRBJ2-3,CASSLYGTDTQYF,TGTGCCAGCAGTTTATACGGCACAGATACGCAGTATTTT
many,.,12,TRBV12-3/TRBV12-4,TRBJ2-5,CASSLRGREQYF,TGTGCCAGCTCCCTCCGTGGTAGGGAGCAGTACTTC
once,TRBD1,15,TRBV5-1,TRBJ2-7,CASSRGDRDTSEQYF,TGCGCCAGCAGCCGTGGGGACAGGGATACCTCCGAGCAGTACTTC
.,.,16,TRBV7-6,TRBJ2-5,CASSLESRLGQETQYF,TGTGCCAGCAGCTTAGAATCTCGGCTAGGACAAGAGACCCAGTACTTC
.,.,14,TRBV12-5,TRBJ2-5,CASALEDGLETQYF,TGTGCTAGCGCCCTCGAGGACGGCCTCGAGACCCAGTACTTC